The 12 T cell receptor beta chains in this list originate from one sample, sequenced in a study of CD8+CD57+ T cells in acquired aplastic anemia. TCR beta VDJ combinations and CDR3 sequences were profiled from genomic DNA. TCRdb re-called the reads through MiXCR, storing one row per CDR3 protein. The table includes roughly 58,000 distinct CDR3 sequences, about 50% detected once. The sequenced material came from sorted CD4+, CD8+, or CD8+CD57+ T cells (not recorded which) from PBMCs. These receptor sequences come from a human donor in good health, serving as a control.

As regards this clonotype: Here the CDR3 omits its conserved ending phenylalanine or tryptophan, so a read error is the likely source. The chain carries TRBV25-1 and TRBJ1-5; D ambiguous. CDR3 length equals 14 residues. V was pared by 2 bases and J by 5 bases, with 10 bases between. Germline V lookup: CDR1 MGHDK, CDR2 SYGVNS. CDR3 sequence: CASSERNYYQPQHS. CDR3 nucleotides: TGTGCCAGCAGTGAACGAAACTACTATCAGCCCCAGCATTCT.

The table lists this clonotype with many counts. This rearrangement joins TRBV28 to TRBJ2-1, with D possibly being TRBD2 (5 bases). The CDR3 spans 14 residues. The V gene lost 6 bases and the J gene lost 2 bases, with 11 bases spanning the gap. Germline CDR1 and CDR2: MDHEN and SYDVKM. CDR3 bases: TGTGCCAGCAGGGTATCCGGGACCTACAATGAGCAGTTCTTC. It codes for CASRVSGTYNEQFF.

CDR3 sequence: CSVGGRNTEAFF. The CDR3 coding sequence is TGCAGCGTGGGGGGCCGGAACACTGAAGCTTTCTTT. This chain links TRBV29-1 with TRBJ1-1; perhaps TRBD1 as D (6 bases). Per germline, CDR1 SQVTM and CDR2 ANQGSEA. Trimming took off 6 bases at V and 1 base at J, with 9 bases between the two ends. This CDR3 region has 12 residues.

This clonotype came up many times. The chain joins TRBV6-2 or TRBV6-3 to TRBJ1-1, with D hard to call. The germline V gene encodes CDR1 MNHEY and CDR2 SVGEGT. V was cut by 2 bases and J by 4 bases, with 8 bases left in between. The CDR3 runs 13 residues. The CDR3 DNA reads as TGTGCCAGCAGTTACATTAGGAGCACTGAAGCTTTCTTT. Translating gives CASSYIRSTEAFF.

This clonotype was seen a few times. The V and J genes are TRBV10-3 and TRBJ2-7; D remains ambiguous. Trimming removed 7 bases at V and 6 bases at J, with 19 bases between. The CDR3 sequence is 14 residues long. The germline V gene encodes CDR1 ENHRY and CDR2 SYGVKD. The CDR3 DNA sequence: TGTGCCATCACGAACGGGCCGGGCTTTAGCGAGCAGTACTTC. Translation: CAITNGPGFSEQYF.

With regard to this clonotype: A junction boundary mismatches the germline segment, possibly from a read error. This chain connects TRBV19 to TRBJ2-1, with D perhaps assigned TRBD1 or TRBD2 (7 bases each). The CDR3 spans 14 residues. CDR1 is LNHDA, CDR2 SQIVND, per germline (reference sequence). The CDR3 nucleotides read TGTACCAGTAGTATGGGGAGGGGGCTAGGTGAGCAGTTCTTC. Its protein product is CTSSMGRGLGEQFF.

Turning to this clonotype: The germline gene is not matched at one end of the junction; a read error may be the cause. V is TRBV7-2 and J is TRBJ1-1; no reliable D call. The CDR3 runs to 14 residues. Germline-derived CDR1 and CDR2 are SGHTA and FQGNSA. DNA of the CDR3: TGTGCCATCAGCCCCCCGCGGGAGGAGACTGAAGCTTTCTTT. It is translated as CAISPPREETEAFF.

This clonotype was observed a single time. This rearrangement joins TRBV24-1 to TRBJ2-3; maybe TRBD2 (5 bases). The CDR3 spans 15 residues. V was clipped by 6 bases and J by 0 bases, with 12 bases between them. Germline CDR1 is KGHDR and CDR2 is SFDVKD. The CDR3, as DNA: TGTGCCACCAGTCTTGCGGGCCAAAGCACAGATACGCAGTATTTT. Protein sequence: CATSLAGQSTDTQYF.

This clonotype was detected ten times or more. The chain uses TRBV29-1 and TRBJ2-1; a possible D gene is TRBD1 (7 bases). Trimming left V 6 bases short and J 9 bases short, with 21 bases between. CDR3 size: 14 residues. CDR1 is SQVTM and CDR2 is ANQGSEA in the germline V gene. The CDR3 sequence: CSVAPGGFRGEQFF. CDR3 DNA sequence: TGCAGCGTCGCCCCAGGGGGGTTTAGGGGTGAGCAGTTCTTC.

In this sample, this clonotype turned up a few times. The chain couples TRBV5-1 to TRBJ2-1, with 7 positions matching TRBD2. Looked up from germline, CDR1 is SGHRS and CDR2 is YFSETQ. V shed 0 bases and J 6 bases; nucleotides not matched to a gene: 6. The CDR3 is 15 amino acids. CDR3 sequence: CASSLVGGRINEQFF. The CDR3 region has the DNA TGCGCCAGCAGCTTGGTAGGCGGGAGAATCAATGAGCAGTTCTTC.

The CDR3 coding sequence is TGTGCCAGTAGTATAAGGGGGACCAGGGACGCTGAAGCTTTCTTT. It specifies CASSIRGTRDAEAFF. The rearrangement uses TRBV19 and TRBJ1-1, with D tentatively TRBD1 (6 bases). Germline V CDR1 and CDR2: LNHDA, SQIVND (reference sequence). CDR3 length: 15 amino acids. Trimming removed 2 bases at V and 6 bases at J, with 16 bases between.

This clonotype was seen at least ten times. The chain couples TRBV11-2 to TRBJ2-7; 10 positions agree with TRBD2. The CDR3 is 17 residues long. The germline V gene has CDR1 SGHAT and CDR2 FQNNGV. Trimming at V came to 5 bases and at J to 0 bases, leaving 10 bases not matched to a gene. CDR3 region: CASSPPGLASGSYEQYF. The CDR3 nucleotides are TGTGCCAGCAGCCCACCGGGACTAGCGTCAGGCTCCTACGAGCAGTACTTC.